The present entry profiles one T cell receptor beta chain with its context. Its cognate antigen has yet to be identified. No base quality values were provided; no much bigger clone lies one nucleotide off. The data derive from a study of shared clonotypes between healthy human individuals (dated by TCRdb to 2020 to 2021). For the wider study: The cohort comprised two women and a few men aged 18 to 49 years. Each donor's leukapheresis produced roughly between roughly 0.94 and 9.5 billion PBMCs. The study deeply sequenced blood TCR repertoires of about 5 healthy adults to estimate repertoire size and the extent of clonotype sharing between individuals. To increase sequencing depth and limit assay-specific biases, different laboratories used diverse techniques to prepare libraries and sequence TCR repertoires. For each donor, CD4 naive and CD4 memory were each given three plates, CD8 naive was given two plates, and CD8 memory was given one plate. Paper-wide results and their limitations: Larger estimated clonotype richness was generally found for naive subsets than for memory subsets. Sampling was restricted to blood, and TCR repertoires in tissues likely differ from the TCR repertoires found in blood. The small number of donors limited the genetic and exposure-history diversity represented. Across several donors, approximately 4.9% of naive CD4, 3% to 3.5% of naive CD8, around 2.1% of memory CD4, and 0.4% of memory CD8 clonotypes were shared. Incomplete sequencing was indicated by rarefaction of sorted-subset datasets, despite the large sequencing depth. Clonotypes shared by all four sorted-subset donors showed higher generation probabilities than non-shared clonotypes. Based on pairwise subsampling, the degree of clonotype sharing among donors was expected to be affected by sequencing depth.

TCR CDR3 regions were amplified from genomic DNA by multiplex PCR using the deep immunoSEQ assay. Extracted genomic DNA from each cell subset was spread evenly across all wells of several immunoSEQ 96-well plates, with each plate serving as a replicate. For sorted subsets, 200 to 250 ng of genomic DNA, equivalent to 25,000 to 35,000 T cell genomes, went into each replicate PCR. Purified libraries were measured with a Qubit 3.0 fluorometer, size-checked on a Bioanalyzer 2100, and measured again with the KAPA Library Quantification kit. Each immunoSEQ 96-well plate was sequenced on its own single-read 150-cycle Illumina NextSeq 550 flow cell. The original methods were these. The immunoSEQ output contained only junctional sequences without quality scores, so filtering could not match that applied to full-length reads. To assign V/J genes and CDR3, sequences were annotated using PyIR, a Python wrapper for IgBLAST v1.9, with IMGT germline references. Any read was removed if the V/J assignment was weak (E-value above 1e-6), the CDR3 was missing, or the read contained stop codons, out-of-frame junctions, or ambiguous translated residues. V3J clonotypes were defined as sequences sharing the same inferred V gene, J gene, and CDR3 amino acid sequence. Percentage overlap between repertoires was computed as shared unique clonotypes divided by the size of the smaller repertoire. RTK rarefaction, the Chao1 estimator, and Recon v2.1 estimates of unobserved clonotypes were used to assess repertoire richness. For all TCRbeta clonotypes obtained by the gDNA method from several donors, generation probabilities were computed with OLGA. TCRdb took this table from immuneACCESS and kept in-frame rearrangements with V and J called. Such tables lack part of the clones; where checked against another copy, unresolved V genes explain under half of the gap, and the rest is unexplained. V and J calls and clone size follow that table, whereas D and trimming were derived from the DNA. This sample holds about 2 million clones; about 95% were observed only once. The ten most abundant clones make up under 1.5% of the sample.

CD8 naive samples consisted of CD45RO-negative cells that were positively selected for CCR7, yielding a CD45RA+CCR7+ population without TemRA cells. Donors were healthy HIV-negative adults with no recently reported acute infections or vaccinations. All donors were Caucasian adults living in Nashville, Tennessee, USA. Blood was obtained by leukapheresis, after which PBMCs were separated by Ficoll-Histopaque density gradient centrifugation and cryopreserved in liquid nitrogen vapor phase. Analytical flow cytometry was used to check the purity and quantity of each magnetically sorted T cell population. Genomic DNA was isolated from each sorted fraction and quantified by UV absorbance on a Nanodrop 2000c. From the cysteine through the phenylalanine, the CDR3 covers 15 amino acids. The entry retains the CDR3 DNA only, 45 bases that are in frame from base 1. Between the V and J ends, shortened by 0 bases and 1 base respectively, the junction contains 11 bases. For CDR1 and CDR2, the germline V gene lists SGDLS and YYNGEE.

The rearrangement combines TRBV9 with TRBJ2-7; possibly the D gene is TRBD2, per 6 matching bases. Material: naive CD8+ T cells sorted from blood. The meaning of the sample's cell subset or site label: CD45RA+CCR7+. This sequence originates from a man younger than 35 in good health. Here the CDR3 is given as CASSVGVAVSYEQYF. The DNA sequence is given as TGTGCCAGCAGCGTAGGTGTAGCGGTATCCTACGAGCAGTACTTC. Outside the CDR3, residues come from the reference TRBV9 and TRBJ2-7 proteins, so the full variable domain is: DSGVTQTPKHLITATGQRVTLRCSPRSGDLSVYWYQQSLDQGLQFLIQYYNGEERAKGNILERFSAQQFPDLHSELNLSSLELGDSALYFCASSVGVAVSYEQYFGPGTRLTVT.